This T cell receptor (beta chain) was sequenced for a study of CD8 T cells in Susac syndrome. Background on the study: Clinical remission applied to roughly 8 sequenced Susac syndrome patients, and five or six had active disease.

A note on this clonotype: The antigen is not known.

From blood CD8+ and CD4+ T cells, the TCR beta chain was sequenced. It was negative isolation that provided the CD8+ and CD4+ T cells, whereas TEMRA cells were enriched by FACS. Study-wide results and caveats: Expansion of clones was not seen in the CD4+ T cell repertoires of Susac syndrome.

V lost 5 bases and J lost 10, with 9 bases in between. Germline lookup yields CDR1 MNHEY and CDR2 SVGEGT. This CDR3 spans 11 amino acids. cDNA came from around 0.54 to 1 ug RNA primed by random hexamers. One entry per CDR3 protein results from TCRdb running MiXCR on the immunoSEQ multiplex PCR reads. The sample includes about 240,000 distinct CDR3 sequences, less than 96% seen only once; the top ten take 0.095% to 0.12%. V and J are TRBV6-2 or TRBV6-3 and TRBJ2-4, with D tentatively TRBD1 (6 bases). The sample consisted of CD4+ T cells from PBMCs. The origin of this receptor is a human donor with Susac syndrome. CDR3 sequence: CASSKGVIQYF. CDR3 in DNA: TGTGCCAGCAGTAAGGGGGTAATTCAGTACTTC.